The 31 T cell receptor beta chains reported below all come from one sample, sequenced in a study of identical twins. TCRdb processed the 5' RACE reads anew with MiXCR; each CDR3 protein has one entry. The profile covers approximately 490,000 distinct CDR3 sequences, with about a fifth appearing a single time and 0.45% to 0.5% taken by the ten largest. The same data also contributed to another study, on yellow fever vaccine responses in identical twins.

Sequencing used CD4+ T cells sorted from blood. The receptors were gathered from a woman aged 18-29 years in good health.

In its sample, this clonotype was seen a few times. The chain is built from TRBV2 and TRBJ2-1; 9 positions agree with TRBD2. Germline CDR1 is SNHLY and CDR2 is FYNNEI. V was clipped by 1 base and J by 6 bases; unmatched bases: 4. There are 15 residues in the CDR3. DNA of the CDR3: TGTGCCAGCAGTGAAGACCAGGGACTAGCCAATGAGCAGTTCTTC. It specifies CASSEDQGLANEQFF.

As regards this clonotype: A junction boundary mismatches the germline segment, possibly from a read error. The chain couples TRBV20-1 to TRBJ2-1; 9 bases are shared with TRBD2. CDR3 size: 16 residues. Germline-derived CDR1 and CDR2 are DFQATT and SNEGSKA (reference sequence). The CDR3 DNA sequence: TGCTGTGCCAGACACCCGAGCGGGAGGAGGGACAATGAGCAGTTCTTC. Translation gives CCARHPSGRRDNEQFF.

In this sample, this clonotype turned up a few times. The conserved phenylalanine or tryptophan is not found at the CDR3 terminus, so this likely reflects a read error. The CDR3 spells CASSPSRAGGELFL. The CDR3 DNA follows: TGTGCCAGCTCACCAAGCAGGGCTGGCGGGGAGCTGTTTCTT. The V and J genes are TRBV18 and TRBJ2-2; D is possibly TRBD1 (5 bases). This CDR3 has 14 amino acids. Trimming pared 2 bases from V and 7 bases from J, leaving 11 bases between. The V gene's germline CDR1 is KGHSH and CDR2 LQKENI.

The chain carries TRBV6-5 and TRBJ2-1; 14 bases agree with TRBD2. The V segment lost 3 bases and the J segment 10 bases; nucleotides outside the gene matches: 5. From germline, CDR1 is MNHEY and CDR2 SVGAGI. CDR3 length: 15 residues. The CDR3 reads CASSYSGTSGGEQFF. CDR3 DNA: TGTGCCAGCAGTTATTCCGGGACTAGCGGGGGAGAGCAGTTCTTC.

The sample holds a few counts of this clonotype. The V call is TRBV7-8, the J call TRBJ2-1, with 11 bases identical to TRBD2. V shed 5 bases, J shed 7 bases, and the junction held 13 bases outside the gene matches. The CDR3 contains 17 residues. In germline, CDR1 is SGHVS, CDR2 FQNEAQ. The CDR3 bases are TGTGCCAGCAGCCCTAGGGCTAGCGGGGGGTCCTGGAATGAGCAGTTCTTC. Its protein is CASSPRASGGSWNEQFF.

A few counts support this clonotype. The chain carries TRBV7-9 and TRBJ2-3; D not certain. The CDR3 runs 13 residues. Germline V gene data show CDR1 as SEHNR and CDR2 as FQNEAQ (reference sequence). Trimming took 3 bases from V and 4 from J, leaving 8 bases between them. Here the CDR3 reads CASSLIGPDTQYF. The CDR3 DNA reads as TGTGCCAGCAGCTTGATAGGTCCAGATACGCAGTATTTT.

This clonotype appeared a few times. The chain links TRBV11-2 to TRBJ1-6; unclear D gene. Germline loops: CDR1 SGHAT, CDR2 FQNNGV. CDR3 size: 15 residues. V was pared by 5 bases and J by 0 bases, with 8 bases between. CDR3 sequence: CASSVGSSYNSPLHF. The CDR3, as DNA: TGTGCCAGCAGCGTCGGGAGCTCCTATAATTCACCCCTCCACTTT.

J is TRBJ2-3 and V is TRBV5-1; 7 positions match TRBD1. The V segment lost 6 bases and the J segment 2 bases; nucleotides outside the gene matches: 15. This CDR3 spans 17 amino acids. Germline assignment: CDR1 SGHRS and CDR2 YFSETQ. DNA for the CDR3: TGCGCCAGCACACCAATAGTACAGGGGAGATTCACAGATACGCAGTATTTT. It specifies CASTPIVQGRFTDTQYF. The full variable domain, in which reference TRBV5-1 and TRBJ2-3 provide the parts outside the CDR3, is KAGVTQTPRYLIKTRGQQVTLSCSPISGHRSVSWYQQTPGQGLQFLFEYFSETQRNKGNFPGRFSGRQFSNSRSEMNVSTLELGDSALYLCASTPIVQGRFTDTQYFGPGTRLTVL.

This clonotype was recorded at least ten times. This chain links TRBV6-5 with TRBJ1-6; TRBD1 is a possible D gene (5 bases). The CDR3 has 12 residues. Germline V lookup: CDR1 MNHEY, CDR2 SVGAGI. V was pared by 5 bases and J by 10 bases, with 9 bases between. Written as DNA, the CDR3 is TGTGCCAGCAGTCGGGGGGGGTCACCCCTCCACTTT. It yields the protein CASSRGGSPLHF.

This clonotype was found a few times. This sequence joins TRBV24-1 and TRBJ2-7, with 7 bases matching TRBD1. Germline V gives CDR1 KGHDR, CDR2 SFDVKD. This CDR3 is built from 15 residues. V lost 4 bases to trimming and J lost 2 bases; unmatched junction nucleotides: 7. The DNA of the CDR3 is TGTGCCACCAGTGAGCAGACAGGGTTTCCCTACGAGCAGTACTTC. It is translated as CATSEQTGFPYEQYF.

This clonotype was detected only a few times. This chain connects TRBV5-1 to TRBJ2-7; a possible D gene is TRBD2 (5 bases). The CDR3 length is 13 residues. Trimming shortened V by 4 bases and J by 0 bases, and 8 bases separated the two germline ends. Per the germline V gene, CDR1 is SGHRS and CDR2 is YFSETQ. CDR3 loop: CASSVSASYEQYF. In DNA, the CDR3 is TGCGCCAGCAGCGTTAGCGCCTCCTACGAGCAGTACTTC.

The rearrangement uses TRBV5-1 and TRBJ1-1; 8 nucleotides align to TRBD1. Germline V gene sequence: CDR1 SGHRS, CDR2 YFSETQ. CDR3 length equals 13 residues. V lost 6 bases and J lost 2; bases outside the gene matches: 3. Here the CDR3 reads CASTGTGNTEAFF. The DNA for the CDR3 is TGCGCCAGCACCGGGACAGGCAACACTGAAGCTTTCTTT.

This clonotype occurred a few times. The chain couples TRBV4-1 to TRBJ1-5, with a weak D call TRBD1 (6 bases). Trimming removed 3 bases from V and 4 bases from J, with 13 bases in between. This CDR3 has 15 amino acids. Germline V gene sequence: CDR1 MGHRA, CDR2 YSYEKL. CDR3 in amino acids: CASSQVEQGNQPQHF. CDR3 bases: TGCGCCAGCAGCCAGGTGGAACAGGGTAATCAGCCCCAGCATTTT.

J is TRBJ1-3 and V is TRBV15; D unclear. The CDR3 length is 15 residues. Per germline, CDR1 LNHNV and CDR2 YYDKDF (reference sequence). With 1 base removed from V and 0 bases from J, the gap between germline ends came to 7 bases. CDR3 sequence (DNA): TGTGCCACCAGCAGAGCTGCCCTCTCTGGAAACACCATATATTTT. The encoded protein is CATSRAALSGNTIYF.

This chain connects TRBV10-3 to TRBJ2-1; TRBD1 agrees at 9 bases. Germline loops: CDR1 ENHRY, CDR2 SYGVKD. The CDR3 extends over 12 amino acids. The junction had 3 bases not matched to a gene; V was cut back by 9 bases and J by 6 bases. CDR3 sequence (DNA): TGTGCCATGGGACAGGGACCCAATGAGCAGTTCTTC. It encodes CAMGQGPNEQFF.

The chain recombines TRBV11-2 with TRBJ1-1, with a possible D match to TRBD1 (6 bases). Germline loops: CDR1 SGHAT, CDR2 FQNNGV. The CDR3 runs 14 residues. The germline V and J ends were trimmed by 5 bases and 1 base, with 11 bases remaining between them. The CDR3 coding sequence is TGTGCCAGCAGCCTCCGGGACACGAACACTGAAGCTTTCTTT. As protein: CASSLRDTNTEAFF.

The V and J genes are TRBV5-1 and TRBJ2-1; 9 bases align to TRBD2. This CDR3 is built from 16 residues. Germline CDR1 and CDR2: SGHRS and YFSETQ. Losses at the gene ends were 4 bases for V and 7 bases for J; bases not matched to a gene: 12. This CDR3 is CASSTSRVAGENEQFF. CDR3 coding DNA: TGCGCCAGCAGCACCTCCCGGGTAGCGGGAGAGAATGAGCAGTTCTTC.

This chain uses TRBV20-1 with TRBJ2-1; possibly TRBD1 or TRBD2 for D (5 bases each). Between the trimmed V and J ends, which lost 3 bases and 2 bases, there was a span of 11 bases. The CDR3 is 14 residues long. Germline values: CDR1 DFQATT, CDR2 SNEGSKA (reference sequence). The CDR3 DNA is TGCAGTGCTAGGGACGGGGACGCCTACAATGAGCAGTTCTTC. This sequence encodes CSARDGDAYNEQFF.

This clonotype was observed a handful of times. The chain employs TRBV29-1 and TRBJ2-1; D call uncertain. The CDR3 is 14 amino acids. CDR1 and CDR2 (germline): SQVTM, ANQGSEA. V lost 4 bases and J lost 2, with 12 bases in between. Here the CDR3 DNA reads TGCAGCGTTGTCGGCGGCCTTACCTACAATGAGCAGTTCTTC. It encodes CSVVGGLTYNEQFF.

This clonotype has a handful of counts. CDR3 region: CASSSSIVPGELFF. The DNA of the CDR3 is TGCGCCAGCAGCTCTTCCATAGTTCCCGGGGAGCTGTTTTTT. This sequence joins TRBV5-1 and TRBJ2-2; unclear D gene. The CDR3 has 14 amino acids. CDR1 and CDR2 from the germline V gene are SGHRS and YFSETQ. With 3 bases removed from V and 6 bases from J, the gap between germline ends came to 12 bases.

The genes are TRBV11-2 and TRBJ1-6; a possible D gene is TRBD1 (5 bases). This CDR3 comprises 15 residues. CDR1 SGHAT and CDR2 FQNNGV come from the germline V gene. The V gene lost 3 bases and the J gene lost 6 bases, with 12 bases spanning the gap. The CDR3 DNA follows: TGTGCCAGCAGCTTTTCCAGGGAGACTAATTCACCCCTCCACTTT. It translates to CASSFSRETNSPLHF.

This clonotype appeared a few times. The CDR3 spells CASSQVIPVLAGGTDTQYF. In nucleotides, the CDR3 is TGCGCCAGCAGCCAAGTTATACCGGTTTTGGCGGGAGGAACAGATACGCAGTATTTT. The V and J genes are TRBV4-1 and TRBJ2-3; 8 nucleotides align to TRBD2. The trim removed 1 base at V and 3 bases at J, leaving 15 bases unmatched. Germline V lookup: CDR1 MGHRA, CDR2 YSYEKL. The CDR3 is made up of 19 amino acids.

CDR3 nucleotide sequence: TGTGCCAGCAGTAGGGCCCGTGGCAGTTACGAGCAGTACGTC. Protein sequence: CASSRARGSYEQYV. The chain recombines TRBV6-1 with TRBJ2-7; D unresolved. The CDR3 has 14 amino acids. CDR1 is MNHNS, CDR2 SASEGT, per germline. V lost 5 bases to trimming and J lost 4 bases, with 15 bases between them.

V usage is TRBV5-1 and J usage is TRBJ2-5; D is perhaps TRBD1 or TRBD2 (5 bases each). Germline V gives CDR1 SGHRS, CDR2 YFSETQ. The V and J ends lost 4 bases and 3 bases respectively, with 19 bases between them. The CDR3 is 16 residues long. The CDR3 here is CASSRDAGLAKETQYF. The CDR3 coding sequence is TGCGCCAGCAGCAGGGACGCCGGACTCGCTAAAGAGACCCAGTACTTC. The complete variable domain, with remaining parts taken from reference TRBV5-1 and TRBJ2-5, reads KAGVTQTPRYLIKTRGQQVTLSCSPISGHRSVSWYQQTPGQGLQFLFEYFSETQRNKGNFPGRFSGRQFSNSRSEMNVSTLELGDSALYLCASSRDAGLAKETQYFGPGTRLLVL.

The rearrangement links TRBV7-8 to TRBJ2-1; possible D gene TRBD1, 6 bases. The germline CDR1 and CDR2 sequences are SGHVS and FQNEAQ. V was trimmed by 5 bases and J by 8 bases, leaving 22 bases between them. The CDR3 totals 16 residues. CDR3 region: CASSAQNTGFKDEQFF. The DNA for the CDR3 is TGTGCCAGCAGCGCACAGAACACAGGGTTCAAAGATGAGCAGTTCTTC.

The rearrangement uses TRBV29-1 and TRBJ2-1, with 13 bases identical to TRBD2. CDR1 SQVTM and CDR2 ANQGSEA come from the germline V gene. The CDR3 sequence is 14 residues long. After removal of 7 bases from V and 5 bases from J, the junction contained 5 bases not matched to a gene. As DNA, the CDR3 is TGCAGCGGGAGGACTAGCGGGAGTGACAATGAGCAGTTCTTC. Encoded protein: CSGRTSGSDNEQFF.

This clonotype came up a few times. The chain employs TRBV2 and TRBJ1-5; D gene unclear. The V end lost 3 bases, the J end lost 4 bases, and 7 bases lay between the germline ends. CDR1 and CDR2 from the germline V gene are SNHLY and FYNNEI. The CDR3 covers 13 residues. The CDR3 sequence is CASSDWGNQPQHF. The CDR3 coding sequence is TGTGCCAGCAGTGATTGGGGAAATCAGCCCCAGCATTTT.

The CDR3 DNA reads TGTGCCACCAGTTTGGGCACTAGCGGGGGCGAGACCCAGTACTTC. Translating gives CATSLGTSGGETQYF. The rearrangement links TRBV24-1 to TRBJ2-5; 11 positions agree with TRBD2. The CDR3 consists of 15 residues. The germline CDR1 and CDR2 sequences are KGHDR and SFDVKD. V lost 6 bases, J lost 5 bases, and 7 bases stayed unmatched.

This clonotype showed up just a few times. The rearrangement links TRBV12-3 or TRBV12-4 to TRBJ1-2; 7 bases match TRBD1. There are 13 residues in the CDR3. Trimming took 6 bases from V and 4 from J; bases not matched to a gene: 5. CDR3: CASSTDRRYGYTF. The CDR3 DNA is TGTGCCAGCAGCACGGACAGGCGCTATGGCTACACCTTC.

The chain employs TRBV5-1 and TRBJ2-3; no clear D gene. Germline-derived CDR1 and CDR2 are SGHRS and YFSETQ. V lost 4 bases and J lost 2, with 11 bases in between. The CDR3 runs to 14 residues. The CDR3 is CASSPGGFTDTQYF. CDR3 bases: TGCGCCAGCAGCCCGGGCGGATTCACAGATACGCAGTATTTT.

V and J are TRBV12-3 or TRBV12-4 and TRBJ2-3; 9 bases line up with TRBD2. V was pared by 3 bases and J by 5 bases, with 15 bases of the junction left unmatched. The CDR3 totals 18 residues. In nucleotides, the CDR3 is TGTGCCAGCAGTTTCTTTGCGGGGGGGTTTTCTCGTGGAGATACGCAGTATTTT. Translating it yields CASSFFAGGFSRGDTQYF.